The 3 T cell receptor beta chains in this list originate from one sample, sequenced in a study of T cell repertoires in cytomegalovirus infection (dated by TCRdb to the late 2010s). The sample's treatment or condition label is to be understood as: in vitro stimulation with specific CMV peptide epitopes to enrich CMV-specific T cells. Their recognized antigens are unknown. The sample was run on an Illumina HiSeq 1500. Clones were called with MiXCR by TCRdb after fastp trimmed the public reads at Q25, and only in-frame beta chains were retained. Each entry merges the rows of one CDR3 protein and shows their most common DNA and genes. This sample comprises fewer than 850,000 distinct CDR3 sequences, 25% to 30% of them detected only once. About an eighth of the sample rests with the top ten. The sample here was cultured CD8+ T cells from PBMCs, taken from culture after CMV antigen stimulation. These receptors were collected from a human donor in good health (CMV status not recorded). Some clones in this sample may be carry-over from other donors' samples.

This clonotype was recorded a few times. This chain uses TRBV7-4 with TRBJ2-1; D might be TRBD1 or TRBD2, each matching 5 bases. The CDR3 runs 16 residues. V shed 5 bases and J shed 8 bases, with 22 bases lying between them. Germline V gene lookup returns CDR1 SGHVT and CDR2 SQSDAQ. CDR3 amino acids: CASSPRVEGREHEQFF. For the CDR3, the DNA is TGTGCCAGCAGCCCCAGAGTAGAGGGCAGGGAACATGAGCAGTTCTTC. Full variable domain (missing parts from reference TRBV7-4 and TRBJ2-1): GAGVSQSPRYKVAKRGRDVALRCDSISGHVTLYWYRQTLGQGSEVLTYSQSDAQRDKSGRPSGRFSAERPERSVSTLKIQRTEQGDSAVYLCASSPRVEGREHEQFFGPGTRLTVL.

This clonotype showed up just once. The chain has TRBV4-1 and TRBJ2-3, with TRBD2 as a possible D gene (5 bases). V lost 2 bases and J 0 bases, leaving 9 bases between the germline ends. Germline CDR1 MGHRA, CDR2 YSYEKL. This CDR3 region has 15 residues. CDR3 DNA sequence: TGCGCCAGCAGCCAAAGAGGGTATAGCACAGATACGCAGTATTTT. It is translated as CASSQRGYSTDTQYF.

V usage is TRBV27 and J usage is TRBJ2-7; D tentatively fits TRBD1 or TRBD2 (5 bases each). The CDR3 is 15 amino acids. The germline V and J ends were trimmed by 3 bases and 5 bases, with 17 bases remaining between them. Germline V CDR1 and CDR2: MNHEY, SMNVEV (reference sequence). CDR3 bases: TGTGCCAGCAGTTTTTTGGGGGTAACTTTCCACGAGCAGTACTTC. Translated: CASSFLGVTFHEQYF.